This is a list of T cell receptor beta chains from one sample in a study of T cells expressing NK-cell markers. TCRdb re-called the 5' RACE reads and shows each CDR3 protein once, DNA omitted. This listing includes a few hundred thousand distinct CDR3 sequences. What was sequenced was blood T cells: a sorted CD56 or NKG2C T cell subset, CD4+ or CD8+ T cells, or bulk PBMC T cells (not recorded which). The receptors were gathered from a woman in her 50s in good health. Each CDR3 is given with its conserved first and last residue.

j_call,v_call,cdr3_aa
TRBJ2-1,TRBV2,CASPGLAGTYNEQFF
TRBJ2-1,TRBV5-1,CASSSGTLSYNEQFF
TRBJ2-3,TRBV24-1,CATMGFTDTQYF
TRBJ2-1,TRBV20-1,CSALWGNEQFF
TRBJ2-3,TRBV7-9,CASSREGAITDTQYF
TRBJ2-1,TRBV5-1,CASEDQMYNEQFF
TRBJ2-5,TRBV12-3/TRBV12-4,CASRKDSYSYQETQYF
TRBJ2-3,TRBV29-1,CSVEVADRGGTDTQYF
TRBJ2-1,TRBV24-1,CATSDQTGKVPGLDEQFF
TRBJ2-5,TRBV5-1,CASSEGWETQYF
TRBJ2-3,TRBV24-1,CATSQAGTIDTQYF
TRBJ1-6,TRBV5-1,CASSFTGITGSPLHF
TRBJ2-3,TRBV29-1,CSVEEGTSGTDTQYF
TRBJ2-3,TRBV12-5,CASGLTNRLARAYF
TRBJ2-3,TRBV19,CASRIGTDTQYF
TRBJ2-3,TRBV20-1,CSARGTRAGSSTDTQYF
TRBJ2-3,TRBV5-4,CASSMGLAGARSVVPQYF
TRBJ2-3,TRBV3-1,CASSQVPGLAEETQYF
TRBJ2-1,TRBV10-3,CAISESMTGGINEQFF
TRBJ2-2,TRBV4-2,CASSLSFGELFF
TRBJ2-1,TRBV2,CASRVGGLYNEQFF
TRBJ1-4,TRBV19,CASSIKGVTTNEKLFF
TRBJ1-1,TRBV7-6,CASSLVLAEENTEAFF
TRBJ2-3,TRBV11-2,CASSPVERGGLVQYF
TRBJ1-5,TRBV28,CASSSSPPDAQPQHF
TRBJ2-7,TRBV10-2,CATHMLGQTYEQYF
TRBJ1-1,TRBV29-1,CSVEMAAGEAFF
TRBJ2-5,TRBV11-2,CASSFGGGSAQTQYF
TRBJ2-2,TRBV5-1,CASSLSEGITGELFF
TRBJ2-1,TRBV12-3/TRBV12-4,CASHTGLAVKQFF
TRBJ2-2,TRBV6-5,CASSYRQVGDTGELFF
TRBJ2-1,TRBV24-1,CATSDFAASGRMGNEQFF
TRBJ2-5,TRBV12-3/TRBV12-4,CASRTGNQETQYF
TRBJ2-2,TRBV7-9,CASLLGPANTGELFF
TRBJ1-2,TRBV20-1,CSAPQDLDYGYTF
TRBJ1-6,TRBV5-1,CASSLEGSSPLHF
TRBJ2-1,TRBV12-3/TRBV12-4,CASSFGLASYNEQFF
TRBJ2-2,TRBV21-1,CASSKGPSKDTGELFF
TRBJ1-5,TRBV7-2,CASSFGGSQPQHF
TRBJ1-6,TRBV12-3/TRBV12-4,CASSPEGAKNSPLHF
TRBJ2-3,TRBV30,CAWSVRGTSGKGTDTQYF
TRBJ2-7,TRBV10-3,CAISDGMDEQYF
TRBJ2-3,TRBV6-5,CASSYLRDSGTDTQYF
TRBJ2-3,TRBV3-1,CASRGTSGMGTDTQYF
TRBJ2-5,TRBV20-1,CSAIRGNDIETQYF
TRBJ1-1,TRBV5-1,CASSFLGGRTEAFF
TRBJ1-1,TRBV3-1,CASSPFYRHNTEAFF
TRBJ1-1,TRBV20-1,CSASRAHPGGTEAFF
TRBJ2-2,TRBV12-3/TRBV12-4,CASSLLAPPNTGELFF
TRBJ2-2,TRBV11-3,CASSRFGQATGELFF
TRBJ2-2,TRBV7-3,CASSLRFTGELFF
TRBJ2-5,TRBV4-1,CASSQARFETQYF